This passage covers 27 T cell receptor beta chains from one sample sequenced in a study of blood T cell repertoires in COVID-19. Sequencing was performed with immunoSEQ multiplex PCR; in TCRdb, only in-frame clones are kept and a portion is missing. This sample has under 200,000 clones; approximately 90% occur once, and the top ten carry 20% to 25%. The sample consisted of peripheral blood. The receptor source for this set is a man aged 55-75 years with active or convalescent COVID-19.

V gene TRBV10-3 combines with J gene TRBJ2-3, with a tentative D call TRBD2 (5 bases). Germline loops: CDR1 ENHRY, CDR2 SYGVKD. Trimming removed 10 bases from V and 1 base from J, with 15 bases in between. The CDR3 consists of 14 residues. CDR3 DNA: TGTGCCACCTCAAGCGGACTCGGCACAGATACGCAGTATTTT. Translation gives CATSSGLGTDTQYF.

This clone was seen more than once but under ten times. The chain employs TRBV5-1 and TRBJ1-2, with 8 bases lining up with TRBD1. The V and J ends lost 4 bases and 4 bases, in that order; junction bases with no gene match: 6. CDR3 length: 14 amino acids. CDR1 and CDR2 from the germline V gene are SGHRS and YFSETQ. The CDR3 reads CASSPGQVPYGYTF. The CDR3 coding sequence is TGCGCCAGCAGCCCGGGACAGGTCCCCTATGGCTACACCTTC.

This chain links TRBV6-1 with TRBJ2-4, with D possibly being TRBD1 (5 bases). The germline CDR1 and CDR2 sequences are MNHNS and SASEGT. Trimming stripped 2 bases from V and 5 bases from J, with 13 bases between. The CDR3 consists of 15 residues. The CDR3 here is CASSEKWGRENIQYF. CDR3 DNA: TGTGCCAGCAGTGAAAAGTGGGGCAGGGAAAACATTCAGTACTTC.

The rearrangement links TRBV2 to TRBJ2-5, with D possibly TRBD2 on 7 matching bases. The CDR3 extends over 15 amino acids. Trimming removed 1 base at V and 5 bases at J, with 14 bases between. CDR1 is SNHLY, CDR2 FYNNEI, per germline. The CDR3 region is CASSEETGGGETQYF. For the CDR3, the DNA is TGTGCCAGCAGTGAAGAGACGGGGGGCGGTGAGACCCAGTACTTC. Looking up the rest from reference TRBV2 and TRBJ2-5 gives the full variable domain: EPEVTQTPSHQVTQMGQEVILRCVPISNHLYFYWYRQILGQKVEFLVSFYNNEISEKSEIFDDQFSVERPDGSNFTLKIRSTKLEDSAMYFCASSEETGGGETQYFGPGTRLLVL.

The V call is TRBV5-1, the J call TRBJ2-2, with 12 bases that match TRBD1. This CDR3 has 18 amino acids. J gave up 4 bases and V 6 bases, and 13 bases lay outside the gene matches. Germline V gives CDR1 SGHRS, CDR2 YFSETQ. CDR3 residues: CASTIPGQGASGTGELFF. The CDR3, as DNA: TGCGCCAGCACCATACCGGGACAGGGGGCGTCTGGCACCGGGGAGCTGTTTTTT.

The chain uses TRBV7-9 and TRBJ1-1; D remains unclear. Between the trimmed V and J ends, which lost 5 bases and 1 base, there was a span of 17 bases. Germline CDR1 reads SEHNR; CDR2 reads FQNEAQ (reference sequence). The length of the CDR3 is 16 residues. The chain's CDR3 is CASSPRGLRENTEAFF. As DNA, the CDR3 is TGTGCCAGCAGCCCGCGAGGGCTGAGGGAGAACACTGAAGCTTTCTTT.

The chain combines TRBV27 with TRBJ2-1; 9 nucleotides line up with TRBD1. In germline, CDR1 is MNHEY, CDR2 SMNVEV (reference sequence). The CDR3 is 15 amino acids. The trim removed 6 bases at V and 6 bases at J, leaving 9 bases unmatched. The CDR3 loop reads CASRRTGGAGNEQFF. The CDR3 DNA is TGTGCCAGCAGGAGAACAGGGGGCGCCGGCAATGAGCAGTTCTTC.

The chain is built from TRBV21-1 and TRBJ2-3; no check of the table's D call, TRBD1, against the DNA was made. TRBV21-1 is a listed pseudogene. The CDR3 covers 16 residues. The DNA for the CDR3 is TGTGCCAGCAGCAAAACCGACAGGGGGCGCACAGATACGCAGTATTTT. Translating gives CASSKTDRGRTDTQYF.

The rearrangement joins TRBV21-1 to TRBJ1-5; TRBD1, the D gene given by the table, was not confirmed from the DNA. TRBV21-1 represents a pseudogene. The CDR3 covers 15 residues. For the CDR3, the DNA is TGTGCCAGCAGCTCTCGGCAGGGGGCATGTCAGCCCCAGCATTTT. This codes for CASSSRQGACQPQHF.

The rearrangement joins TRBV9 to TRBJ1-2; TRBD1 matches 10 bases. Germline CDR1 is SGDLS and CDR2 is YYNGEE. V was clipped by 4 bases and J by 7 bases; unmatched bases: 10. CDR3 size: 15 residues. CDR3 DNA: TGTGCCAGCAGCCCTACCTCGGGACAGGGGTTTGGCTACACCTTC. Protein sequence: CASSPTSGQGFGYTF.

Details on this clone: This sample also contains other DNA sequences that code for the same CDR3. V is TRBV4-1 and J is TRBJ1-2, with D tentatively TRBD1 (6 bases). The V end was cut by 0 bases, the J end by 4 bases, with 12 bases between. This CDR3 is built from 15 residues. Germline assignment: CDR1 MGHRA and CDR2 YSYEKL. The CDR3 reads CASSQDRGGLYGYTF. Here the CDR3 DNA reads TGCGCCAGCAGCCAAGATCGGGGGGGGCTCTATGGCTACACCTTC.

In DNA form, the CDR3 reads TGTGCCAGTAGCAGCGGGGGGGCCTTACCCGGGGAGCTGTTTTTT. Translation: CASSSGGALPGELFF. V and J are TRBV19 and TRBJ2-2; 10 bases are shared with TRBD2. The CDR3 runs to 15 residues. The ends lost 6 bases at V and 6 bases at J; junction bases unmatched: 7. CDR1 is LNHDA, CDR2 SQIVND, per germline (reference sequence).

V is TRBV28 and J is TRBJ1-2; D call uncertain. Trimming left V 2 bases short and J 4 bases short, with 8 bases between. The CDR3 runs 13 residues. Germline CDR1 and CDR2: MDHEN and SYDVKM. CDR3 region: CASSLAGTYGYTF. In DNA form, the CDR3 reads TGTGCCAGCAGTTTAGCAGGAACCTATGGCTACACCTTC.

In this sample, this clone turned up a few times. The genes are TRBV18 and TRBJ2-4, with D perhaps TRBD1 (6 bases). There are 15 residues in the CDR3. Germline loops: CDR1 KGHSH, CDR2 LQKENI. V was cut by 2 bases and J by 5 bases, with 13 bases left in between. CDR3 sequence (DNA): TGTGCCAGCTCACCATATACAGGGTGGGAAAACATTCAGTACTTC. Its protein product is CASSPYTGWENIQYF.

The rearrangement uses TRBV4-1 and TRBJ2-6; 8 bases are shared with TRBD2. Germline V CDR1 and CDR2: MGHRA, YSYEKL. The CDR3 extends over 19 amino acids. The junction had 11 bases not matched to a gene; V was cut back by 4 bases and J by 0 bases. This chain's CDR3 is CASSLLGQRGTSGANVLTF. The CDR3 coding sequence is TGCGCCAGCAGCCTGCTGGGGCAGCGGGGGACCTCTGGGGCCAACGTCCTGACTTTC.

The CDR3 loop reads CASSVAITGYNYGYTF. For the CDR3, the DNA is TGTGCCAGCAGTGTGGCGATAACAGGGTATAACTATGGCTACACCTTC. The chain is built from TRBV2 and TRBJ1-2; D may be TRBD1 (6 bases). V lost 4 bases and J lost 1, with 16 bases in between. Germline V gene sequence: CDR1 SNHLY, CDR2 FYNNEI. This CDR3 comprises 16 residues. Full variable domain (missing parts from reference TRBV2 and TRBJ1-2): EPEVTQTPSHQVTQMGQEVILRCVPISNHLYFYWYRQILGQKVEFLVSFYNNEISEKSEIFDDQFSVERPDGSNFTLKIRSTKLEDSAMYFCASSVAITGYNYGYTFGSGTRLTVV.

The chain joins TRBV12-5 to TRBJ2-3, with D possibly TRBD2 on 5 matching bases. Germline values: CDR1 LGHNT, CDR2 FRNRAP. Trimming left V 1 base short and J 4 bases short, with 18 bases between. This CDR3 has 17 residues. The CDR3 here is CASGLGIKVDGADTQYF. For the CDR3, the DNA is TGTGCTAGTGGTTTGGGAATCAAGGTAGACGGGGCAGATACGCAGTATTTT.

V and J are TRBV19 and TRBJ1-5; D ambiguous. The CDR3 runs to 13 residues. Per the germline V gene, CDR1 is LNHDA and CDR2 is SQIVND (reference sequence). V was pared by 0 bases and J by 8 bases, with 8 bases between. In DNA form, the CDR3 reads TGTGCCAGTAGTATAGATCACGAGGAGCCCCAGCATTTT. As protein: CASSIDHEEPQHF. The entire variable domain, with the rest obtained from reference TRBV19 and TRBJ1-5, is as follows: DGGITQSPKYLFRKEGQNVTLSCEQNLNHDAMYWYRQDPGQGLRLIYYSQIVNDFQKGDIAEGYSVSREKKESFPLTVTSAQKNPTAFYLCASSIDHEEPQHFGDGTRLSIL.

This clone was observed once. The chain links TRBV3-1 (or the pseudogene TRBV3-2) to TRBJ1-2; TRBD1 aligns across 10 bases. The germline V gene has CDR1 LGHDT and CDR2 YNNKEL (reference sequence). V was clipped by 4 bases and J by 5 bases; unmatched bases: 7. The length of the CDR3 is 15 residues. This CDR3 is CASSPGTGVYYGYTF. The CDR3 DNA follows: TGTGCCAGCAGCCCCGGGACAGGGGTTTATTATGGCTACACCTTC.

The V call is TRBV10-3, the J call TRBJ2-1; the match to TRBD2 covers 11 bases. This CDR3 contains 17 residues. Germline V CDR1 and CDR2: ENHRY, SYGVKD. V trimming: 2 bases; J trimming: 7 bases; junction bases outside the gene matches: 10. The CDR3 spells CAISEALAGGPRNEQFF. The CDR3 DNA is TGTGCCATCAGTGAGGCGTTAGCGGGGGGGCCTCGGAATGAGCAGTTCTTC.

The rearrangement links TRBV10-3 to TRBJ1-1; the D is unclear. The germline V and J ends were trimmed by 2 bases and 3 bases, with 4 bases remaining between them. The CDR3 consists of 12 residues. CDR1 ENHRY and CDR2 SYGVKD come from the germline V gene. CDR3 sequence (DNA): TGTGCCATCAGTGAGATAGACACTGAAGCTTTCTTT. Its translation is CAISEIDTEAFF.

This chain joins TRBV30 and TRBJ1-4, with TRBD1 matching over 8 bases. The CDR3 spans 17 residues. V was clipped by 1 base and J by 1 base; unmatched bases: 8. Germline CDR1 and CDR2: GTSNPN and SVGIG (reference sequence). This CDR3 reads CAWSGPRGRGTNEKLFF. CDR3 nucleotide sequence: TGTGCCTGGAGTGGGCCCAGGGGGCGAGGAACTAATGAAAAACTGTTTTTT.

The chain employs TRBV27 and TRBJ1-5, with 7 bases lining up with TRBD1. CDR1 is MNHEY, CDR2 SMNVEV, per germline (reference sequence). This CDR3 contains 15 residues. V lost 2 bases and J lost 9; bases outside the gene matches: 10. CDR3 sequence: CASSLKGGPKGPQHF. The CDR3 DNA is TGTGCCAGCAGTTTAAAAGGGGGCCCTAAGGGGCCCCAGCATTTT.

CDR3 loop: CASSLALVSYGYTF. For the CDR3, the DNA is TGCGCCAGCAGCTTGGCCTTGGTGAGCTATGGCTACACCTTC. This sequence joins TRBV5-1 and TRBJ1-2, with D unresolved. The ends were cut back, 0 bases at V and 4 bases at J, with 10 bases in the middle. Germline V gene sequence: CDR1 SGHRS, CDR2 YFSETQ. This CDR3 has 14 residues.

This sequence joins TRBV9 and TRBJ2-3, with a possible D match to TRBD2 (6 bases). The CDR3 length is 15 residues. From germline, CDR1 is SGDLS and CDR2 YYNGEE. With 3 bases removed from V and 0 bases from J, the gap between germline ends came to 11 bases. This CDR3 reads CASSEGLSSTDTQYF. The CDR3 nucleotides are TGTGCCAGCAGCGAGGGACTGTCTAGCACAGATACGCAGTATTTT.

The rearrangement uses TRBV4-1 and TRBJ2-3; 9 nucleotides agree with TRBD2. The CDR3 runs to 15 residues. The V segment lost 2 bases and the J segment 6 bases; nucleotides outside the gene matches: 6. Germline V gene data show CDR1 as MGHRA and CDR2 as YSYEKL. The CDR3 sequence is CASSQLSGGQDTQYF. The CDR3 DNA reads as TGCGCCAGCAGCCAACTAAGCGGGGGGCAGGATACGCAGTATTTT.

The genes are TRBV4-2 and TRBJ2-7; a weak D match, TRBD2 (5 bases). Germline-derived CDR1 and CDR2 are LGHNA and YNFKEQ. The CDR3 spans 14 residues. Trimming shortened V by 0 bases and J by 5 bases, and 11 bases separated the two germline ends. The CDR3 region is CASSQERGFHEQYF. CDR3 DNA: TGTGCCAGCAGCCAAGAACGCGGGTTTCACGAGCAGTACTTC.